One T cell receptor (beta chain) is described in this entry. Its antigen is as yet unknown. This specimen belongs to a study of T cell responses to AZD1222 COVID-19 vaccine. The study's findings and limits: White British ancestry dominated among donors, who included more females, and clonal diversity was possibly underestimated. Targets within unmutated variant regions were reportedly found for nearly half of spike-specific TCRs.

Assay: immunoSEQ multiplex PCR; the TCRdb copy retains only in-frame clones and omits some. This sample has about 92,000 clones, with 89% found just once. This CDR3 has 12 amino acids. V lost 7 bases and J lost 3, with 10 bases in between. This sequence was found in an adult in good health. The gene calls are TRBV12-3 or TRBV12-4 and TRBJ2-7, with TRBD2 as a possible D gene (6 bases). The sequenced sample was peripheral blood, obtained on day 0 of AZD1222 vaccination. CDR3: CASTKDYYEQYF. In DNA form, the CDR3 reads TGTGCCAGCACGAAGGACTACTACGAGCAGTACTTC.